This T cell receptor (beta chain) is drawn from a study of regulatory T cells in long-lasting Graves disease. CDR1 SGHTA and CDR2 FQGNSA come from the germline V gene. The V gene lost 5 bases and the J gene lost 5 bases, with 18 bases spanning the gap. The CDR3 has 15 amino acids. This clonotype was counted a few times. The authors built TCR beta libraries using iRepertoire HTBI primers and Arm-PCR of CDR3 regions. A single record per CDR3 protein comes from TCRdb applying MiXCR to the multiplex PCR reads. The sample carries 420,000 or so distinct CDR3 sequences, roughly 15% recorded once. The sample's time point: newly diagnosed GD, antithyroid drugs for less than 3 months. PBMCs were the source of the RNA used for TCR sequencing. These data were also filed under a second study, of T cells in Graves' hyperthyroidism and ophthalmopathy. That report notes: HTBI primers were employed in a first-round RT-PCR of the TCR CDR3.

V is TRBV7-2 and J is TRBJ2-5; D not certain. This specimen was peripheral blood mononuclear cells (PBMCs), taken at new diagnosis, from a patient treated with antithyroid drugs. The clonotype was recovered from a woman aged 18-29 years with Graves disease. The CDR3 protein is CASSPQKGVWETQYF. DNA of the CDR3: TGTGCCAGCAGCCCGCAGAAGGGTGTTTGGGAGACCCAGTACTTC.